These 29 T cell receptor beta chains originate from one sample sequenced in a study of blood T cell repertoires in COVID-19. TCRdb keeps only in-frame clones here, not all; method: immunoSEQ multiplex PCR. The table records around 430,000 clones, approximately 89% of them present only once. The sample consisted of peripheral blood. The receptor set was obtained from a woman between 45 and 65 years old with COVID-19, enrolled during active disease.

The rearrangement joins TRBV7-9 to TRBJ1-4; D perhaps matches TRBD1 (5 bases). Trimming shortened V by 7 bases and J by 7 bases, and 31 bases separated the two germline ends. The CDR3 length is 19 residues. From germline, CDR1 is SEHNR and CDR2 FQNEAQ (reference sequence). CDR3 protein: CASTSQRGSTRRPGEKLFF. CDR3 in DNA: TGTGCCAGCACCTCCCAAAGGGGCAGTACAAGACGGCCCGGTGAAAAACTGTTTTTT.

V usage is TRBV3-1 (or the pseudogene TRBV3-2) and J usage is TRBJ2-1, with D perhaps TRBD2 (5 bases). The CDR3 is 15 amino acids. Germline V gives CDR1 LGHDT, CDR2 YNNKEL (reference sequence). Trimming cost V 0 bases and J 9 bases, with 15 bases left between them. CDR3 coding DNA: TGTGCCAGCAGCCAAGATAGGGCTAGGGAGCGTGAGCAGTTCTTC. Translation gives CASSQDRAREREQFF.

This sequence joins TRBV9 and TRBJ2-5; 8 nucleotides line up with TRBD1. V dropped 3 bases and J dropped 5; count of bases not matched to a gene: 6. The germline V gene encodes CDR1 SGDLS and CDR2 YYNGEE. The CDR3 runs to 14 residues. In nucleotides, the CDR3 is TGTGCCAGCAGCGGGTGGACAGGGATCGAGACCCAGTACTTC. It specifies CASSGWTGIETQYF.

The genes are TRBV29-1 and TRBJ2-2; D is perhaps TRBD1 (5 bases). The V gene lost 5 bases and the J gene lost 1 base, with 14 bases spanning the gap. This CDR3 is 15 amino acids long. Germline CDR1 is SQVTM and CDR2 is ANQGSEA. The CDR3 DNA sequence: TGCAGCGTTAGGGCTAGAACAGGGAACACCGGGGAGCTGTTTTTT. Protein product: CSVRARTGNTGELFF.

The J gene is TRBJ1-5, the V gene TRBV19; 7 nucleotides agree with TRBD1. With V trimmed by 7 bases and J by 6 bases, 15 bases remained unmatched. Germline V gene sequence: CDR1 LNHDA, CDR2 SQIVND (reference sequence). The CDR3 runs 16 residues. CDR3: CASKITGTVGGQPQHF. The CDR3 DNA reads TGTGCCAGTAAGATTACAGGGACAGTAGGTGGTCAGCCCCAGCATTTT.

The rearrangement uses TRBV27 and TRBJ1-2, with 9 nucleotides matching TRBD1. Germline V CDR1 and CDR2: MNHEY, SMNVEV (reference sequence). The CDR3 runs to 13 residues. Losses at the gene ends were 6 bases for V and 8 bases for J; bases not matched to a gene: 7. The CDR3 region has the DNA TGTGCCAGCAGCCGAGGACAGGGGCAGGGCTACACCTTC. This gives the protein CASSRGQGQGYTF.

This clone was detected only a few times. The J gene is TRBJ2-7, the V gene TRBV4-1; a weak D match, TRBD1 (6 bases). V gave up 4 bases and J gave up 5 bases, with 15 bases separating them. Germline-derived CDR1 and CDR2 are MGHRA and YSYEKL. There are 14 residues in the CDR3. For the CDR3, the DNA is TGCGCCAGCAGCCTATGGGGGCTAGGTGACGAGCAGTACTTC. Residues: CASSLWGLGDEQYF.

The gene calls are TRBV27 and TRBJ2-6, with TRBD1 identical over 8 bases. CDR1 MNHEY and CDR2 SMNVEV come from the germline V gene (reference sequence). V dropped 4 bases and J dropped 2; count of bases not matched to a gene: 10. The CDR3 is 18 residues long. The CDR3, as DNA: TGTGCCAGCAGTTCCCCGACAGGGGATCGCCCTGGGGCCAACGTCCTGACTTTC. Amino acids: CASSSPTGDRPGANVLTF. Full variable domain (remainder filled in from reference TRBV27 and TRBJ2-6): EAQVTQNPRYLITVTGKKLTVTCSQNMNHEYMSWYRQDPGLGLRQIYYSMNVEVTDKGDVPEGYKVSRKEKRNFPLILESPSPNQTSLYFCASSSPTGDRPGANVLTFGAGSRLTVL.

The chain couples TRBV27 to TRBJ2-1; TRBD2 might be the D (5 bases). Germline CDR1 reads MNHEY; CDR2 reads SMNVEV (reference sequence). This CDR3 spans 15 amino acids. Trimming removed 3 bases at V and 10 bases at J, with 19 bases between. The CDR3 DNA reads TGTGCCAGCAGTTTCGAAGGGAGTCCCTCCCGGGAGCAGTTCTTC. Amino acids: CASSFEGSPSREQFF.

The CDR3 sequence: CASMIAGGTGELFF. DNA for the CDR3: TGTGCCAGCATGATAGCGGGGGGGACCGGGGAGCTGTTTTTT. The chain carries TRBV2 and TRBJ2-2; 11 nucleotides match TRBD2. In germline, CDR1 is SNHLY, CDR2 FYNNEI. This CDR3 region has 14 residues. V was pared by 7 bases and J by 5 bases, with 3 bases of the junction left unmatched.

CDR3 residues: CASSRQKNTEAFF. The CDR3 DNA is TGTGCCAGCAGTAGACAGAAAAACACTGAAGCTTTCTTT. The chain combines TRBV2 with TRBJ1-1; D is perhaps TRBD1 (5 bases). Germline loops: CDR1 SNHLY, CDR2 FYNNEI. Trimming removed 5 bases at V and 2 bases at J, with 9 bases between. The CDR3 is made up of 13 amino acids. Drawing the rest from reference TRBV2 and TRBJ1-1, the complete variable domain is EPEVTQTPSHQVTQMGQEVILRCVPISNHLYFYWYRQILGQKVEFLVSFYNNEISEKSEIFDDQFSVERPDGSNFTLKIRSTKLEDSAMYFCASSRQKNTEAFFGQGTRLTVV.

The genes are TRBV9 and TRBJ1-1, with D unresolved. The CDR3 covers 14 residues. Trimming cost V 0 bases and J 3 bases, with 9 bases left between them. Per the germline V gene, CDR1 is SGDLS and CDR2 is YYNGEE. The CDR3 sequence is CASSVAPSDTEAFF. The CDR3 nucleotides read TGTGCCAGCAGCGTAGCCCCGTCGGACACTGAAGCTTTCTTT. Combining the CDR3 with reference TRBV9 and TRBJ1-1 gives the whole variable domain DSGVTQTPKHLITATGQRVTLRCSPRSGDLSVYWYQQSLDQGLQFLIQYYNGEERAKGNILERFSAQQFPDLHSELNLSSLELGDSALYFCASSVAPSDTEAFFGQGTRLTVV.

V usage is TRBV5-1 and J usage is TRBJ1-1; no reliable D call. V shed 4 bases and J shed 1 base, with 11 bases lying between them. Germline CDR1 SGHRS, CDR2 YFSETQ. The CDR3 runs to 14 residues. As DNA, the CDR3 is TGCGCCAGCAGCGGCAGAACAGCGAACACTGAAGCTTTCTTT. Translation: CASSGRTANTEAFF.

The rearrangement links TRBV30 to TRBJ1-2, with 9 bases fitting TRBD1. The CDR3 spans 15 residues. Looked up from germline, CDR1 is GTSNPN and CDR2 is SVGIG (reference sequence). V shed 0 bases and J 2 bases; nucleotides not matched to a gene: 4. Here the CDR3 reads CAWSVPGTGNYGYTF. The CDR3 DNA reads TGTGCCTGGAGTGTACCCGGGACAGGGAACTATGGCTACACCTTC. Full variable domain (remainder filled in from reference TRBV30 and TRBJ1-2): SQTIHQWPATLVQPVGSPLSLECTVEGTSNPNLYWYRQAAGRGLQLLFYSVGIGQISSEVPQNLSASRPQDRQFILSSKKLLLSDSGFYLCAWSVPGTGNYGYTFGSGTRLTVV.

This clone was found once. The V and J genes are TRBV19 and TRBJ1-4; 8 bases fit TRBD1. Germline V lookup: CDR1 LNHDA, CDR2 SQIVND (reference sequence). The V and J ends lost 4 bases and 3 bases, in that order; junction bases with no gene match: 4. This CDR3 comprises 15 residues. In DNA, the CDR3 is TGTGCCAGTAGTAAGGACAGGGACTCTAATGAAAAACTGTTTTTT. Translating it yields CASSKDRDSNEKLFF.

V usage is TRBV18 and J usage is TRBJ1-6, with D unresolved. Germline lookup yields CDR1 KGHSH and CDR2 LQKENI. V was shortened by 0 bases and J by 7 bases, with 10 bases between the two germline ends. The length of the CDR3 is 15 residues. CDR3 bases: TGTGCCAGCTCACCACCCAACGTACGGAATTCACCCCTCCACTTT. This gives the protein CASSPPNVRNSPLHF.

The rearrangement joins TRBV12-3 or TRBV12-4 to TRBJ1-1; 8 bases are a match to TRBD1. V dropped 7 bases and J dropped 4; count of bases not matched to a gene: 5. This CDR3 comprises 13 residues. This chain's CDR3 is CASTKDRVTEAFF. DNA of the CDR3: TGTGCCAGCACCAAGGACAGGGTCACTGAAGCTTTCTTT.

Notes on this clone: The sample holds other DNA sequences that translate to the same CDR3. The rearrangement links TRBV29-1 to TRBJ2-5; tentative D call: TRBD2 (6 bases). Trimming cost V 4 bases and J 1 base, with 10 bases left between them. Per germline, CDR1 SQVTM and CDR2 ANQGSEA. This CDR3 is 13 amino acids long. The CDR3 spells CSVVGGGQETQYF. In DNA, the CDR3 is TGCAGCGTTGTGGGGGGAGGCCAAGAGACCCAGTACTTC.

The rearrangement links TRBV19 to TRBJ1-5, with D tentatively TRBD1 (6 bases). Per germline, CDR1 LNHDA and CDR2 SQIVND (reference sequence). Between the trimmed V and J ends, which lost 1 base and 3 bases, there was a span of 10 bases. The CDR3 length is 15 residues. The CDR3: CASSIGGGANQPQHF. CDR3 nucleotide sequence: TGTGCCAGTAGTATAGGAGGGGGAGCCAATCAGCCCCAGCATTTT.

This chain links TRBV7-8 with TRBJ1-4; 9 positions agree with TRBD1. Germline CDR1 reads SGHVS; CDR2 reads FQNEAQ. Trimming at V came to 3 bases and at J to 12 bases, leaving 14 bases not matched to a gene. The CDR3 covers 16 residues. The DNA of the CDR3 is TGTGCCAGCAGCTTCCAACAGGGGGCGTTAAGGGAAGAACTGTTTTTT. This sequence encodes CASSFQQGALREELFF.

The chain links TRBV5-4 to TRBJ1-2, with D possibly TRBD1 on 6 matching bases. V was trimmed by 0 bases and J by 8 bases, leaving 17 bases between them. Germline lookup yields CDR1 SGHNT and CDR2 YYREEE (reference sequence). There are 15 residues in the CDR3. For the CDR3, the DNA is TGTGCCAGCAGCTTGGATGTGGTTTCGAGGGGGGGCTACACCTTC. Protein: CASSLDVVSRGGYTF.

This chain links TRBV9 with TRBJ2-1; 9 nucleotides line up with TRBD1. The CDR3 totals 15 residues. CDR1 SGDLS and CDR2 YYNGEE come from the germline V gene. After removal of 0 bases from V and 9 bases from J, the junction contained 7 bases not matched to a gene. The DNA for the CDR3 is TGTGCCAGCAGCGTAGAGGACAGGGGATTAGGTGAGCAGTTCTTC. Amino acid sequence: CASSVEDRGLGEQFF.

V is TRBV6-5 and J is TRBJ2-5; TRBD2 aligns across 7 bases. J was trimmed by 3 bases and V by 6 bases; bases with no gene match: 10. The CDR3 is 15 amino acids. Germline V gene sequence: CDR1 MNHEY, CDR2 SVGAGI. The CDR3 bases are TGTGCCAGCAGAAAGTGGGAAGGGAGGGAAGAGACCCAGTACTTC. Residues: CASRKWEGREETQYF.

The chain couples TRBV2 to TRBJ1-5; no firm D call. V lost 3 bases and J lost 6, with 9 bases in between. The CDR3 totals 13 residues. Germline CDR1 is SNHLY and CDR2 is FYNNEI. DNA for the CDR3: TGTGCCAGCAGTGAGAGGGAAACTCAGCCCCAGCATTTT. Protein product: CASSERETQPQHF.

The chain carries TRBV4-1 and TRBJ1-6; 8 bases match TRBD1. The CDR3 extends over 15 amino acids. In germline, CDR1 is MGHRA, CDR2 YSYEKL. Trimming took 1 base from V and 6 from J; bases not matched to a gene: 2. The CDR3 coding sequence is TGCGCCAGCAGCCAAGTGACAGGGGCTAATTCACCCCTCCACTTT. It yields the protein CASSQVTGANSPLHF.

The chain couples TRBV19 to TRBJ1-1; D remains unclear. Germline V lookup: CDR1 LNHDA, CDR2 SQIVND (reference sequence). V shed 5 bases and J shed 0 bases, with 16 bases lying between them. The CDR3 has 16 residues. The CDR3, as DNA: TGTGCCAGTAGTGAAAGCGGAATCCGGATGAACACTGAAGCTTTCTTT. It codes for CASSESGIRMNTEAFF. The whole variable domain, filled in from reference TRBV19 and TRBJ1-1, reads DGGITQSPKYLFRKEGQNVTLSCEQNLNHDAMYWYRQDPGQGLRLIYYSQIVNDFQKGDIAEGYSVSREKKESFPLTVTSAQKNPTAFYLCASSESGIRMNTEAFFGQGTRLTVV.

The genes are TRBV19 and TRBJ2-7; 9 nucleotides match TRBD1. The germline gives CDR1 LNHDA, CDR2 SQIVND (reference sequence). This CDR3 is built from 15 residues. V was pared by 4 bases and J by 0 bases, with 4 bases of the junction left unmatched. The CDR3 bases are TGTGCCAGTAGTAGGGACAGGGCTTCCTCCTACGAGCAGTACTTC. Protein sequence: CASSRDRASSYEQYF.

The gene calls are TRBV5-1 and TRBJ2-7; TRBD1 agrees at 7 bases. Germline V lookup: CDR1 SGHRS, CDR2 YFSETQ. The CDR3 runs 13 residues. The ends lost 3 bases at V and 0 bases at J; junction bases unmatched: 0. CDR3 DNA: TGCGCCAGCAGCTGGGACAGCTCCTACGAGCAGTACTTC. Its translation is CASSWDSSYEQYF.

The CDR3, as DNA: TGTGCCAGCAGCGTATCTGGACTAGCGGTATCCGGGGAGCTGTTTTTT. Its translation: CASSVSGLAVSGELFF. This sequence joins TRBV9 and TRBJ2-2; 10 bases map to TRBD2. Trimming cost V 1 base and J 6 bases; bases outside gene matches: 6. The CDR3 covers 16 residues. Per germline, CDR1 SGDLS and CDR2 YYNGEE.